The 9 T cell receptor beta chains given below trace back to one sample, sequenced in a study of blood T cell repertoires in COVID-19. Sequencing was performed with immunoSEQ multiplex PCR; in TCRdb, only in-frame clones are kept and a portion is missing. The sample shows under 75,000 clones, roughly three quarters of them seen only once. The sequenced material came from peripheral blood. These receptors were collected from a man older than 75 with acute or convalescent COVID-19.

This sequence joins TRBV18 and TRBJ1-1; the D gene is possibly TRBD1 (6 bases). The CDR3 runs to 14 residues. Germline V gives CDR1 KGHSH, CDR2 LQKENI. V was clipped by 2 bases and J by 3 bases, with 10 bases between them. The CDR3 spells CASSPGGRDTEAFF. The CDR3 DNA follows: TGTGCCAGCTCACCAGGGGGCAGGGACACTGAAGCTTTCTTT.

This clone was picked up a small number of times. V usage is TRBV5-1 and J usage is TRBJ2-3; TRBD1 agrees at 7 bases. Germline CDR1 is SGHRS and CDR2 is YFSETQ. The V gene end was trimmed by 5 bases and the J gene end by 4 bases; junction bases not matched to a gene: 7. CDR3 size: 14 residues. The CDR3 region has the DNA TGCGCCAGCAGACTGGACAGGATTCCAGATACGCAGTATTTT. It translates to CASRLDRIPDTQYF.

The chain links TRBV19 to TRBJ2-1, with 10 bases identical to TRBD2. The V and J ends lost 6 bases and 9 bases, in that order; junction bases with no gene match: 8. Germline V gives CDR1 LNHDA, CDR2 SQIVND (reference sequence). The CDR3 is made up of 14 amino acids. CDR3 sequence reads: CASRGVAGGGEQFF. The CDR3 DNA reads as TGTGCCAGTAGGGGGGTAGCGGGAGGCGGTGAGCAGTTCTTC.

This clone has just one count. J is TRBJ1-4 and V is TRBV5-1; TRBD1 matches at 8 bases. Trimming removed 7 bases from V and 2 bases from J; junction bases left unmatched: 4. Germline values: CDR1 SGHRS, CDR2 YFSETQ. The CDR3 is 14 amino acids. The CDR3 DNA follows: TGCGCCAGCTCCCCAGGGGGCACTAATGAAAAACTGTTTTTT. Its protein product is CASSPGGTNEKLFF.

This clone was observed a handful of times. The CDR3 protein is CASSSTGGAAETQYF. CDR3 bases: TGTGCCAGCAGCTCGACAGGGGGTGCGGCAGAGACCCAGTACTTC. The J gene is TRBJ2-5, the V gene TRBV11-1; TRBD1 agrees at 9 bases. The J segment lost 4 bases and the V segment lost 4 bases, leaving 7 bases of the junction unmatched. The CDR3 has 15 residues. The V gene's germline CDR1 is SGHAT and CDR2 FQDESV (reference sequence).

V is TRBV5-8 and J is TRBJ2-7, with 11 bases lining up with TRBD2. The V and J ends lost 6 bases and 3 bases, in that order; junction bases with no gene match: 5. CDR3 length: 14 residues. Germline lookup yields CDR1 SGHTS and CDR2 YDEGEE. CDR3 nucleotide sequence: TGTGCCAGCACCCGACTAGCGGGGAACTACGAGCAGTACTTC. Translation gives CASTRLAGNYEQYF.

V and J are TRBV6-5 and TRBJ2-1; D is possibly TRBD2 (6 bases). CDR1 and CDR2 from the germline V gene are MNHEY and SVGAGI. V lost 8 bases and J lost 2, with 16 bases in between. This CDR3 is built from 15 residues. CDR3 amino acids: CASGAGGGTYNEQFF. The CDR3 DNA reads TGTGCCAGCGGGGCCGGAGGCGGGACCTACAATGAGCAGTTCTTC.

The CDR3 loop is CASSFVQNTEAFF. CDR3 nucleotide sequence: TGTGCCAGCAGCTTTGTACAGAACACTGAAGCTTTCTTT. The chain has TRBV11-2 and TRBJ1-1; D is unresolved. V dropped 3 bases and J dropped 1 base, with 6 bases sitting between them. CDR3 length: 13 amino acids. CDR1 and CDR2 (germline): SGHAT, FQNNGV.

This rearrangement joins TRBV30 to TRBJ1-4, with D possibly being TRBD1 (6 bases). The ends were cut back, 2 bases at V and 7 bases at J, with 17 bases in the middle. Germline-derived CDR1 and CDR2 are GTSNPN and SVGIG (reference sequence). This CDR3 spans 15 amino acids. CDR3 sequence: CAWSKIRGEGEKLFF. The CDR3 DNA sequence: TGTGCCTGGAGTAAAATCAGGGGAGAGGGTGAAAAACTGTTTTTT.